Shown below are 5 T cell receptor beta chains from a single sample sequenced in a study of spatial heterogeneity in lung cancer. TCRdb ran MiXCR on the 5' RACE reads and lists one entry per CDR3 protein. This table holds 20,000 to 30,000 distinct CDR3 sequences, around 10% found once. Time point denoted: blood at routine non-recurrence follow-up after resection. The source was PBMCs, collected at follow-up. The receptors originated from a male donor with early-stage non-small cell lung cancer.

This clonotype was detected ten times or more. The chain links TRBV28 to TRBJ2-7; 8 nucleotides agree with TRBD2. The CDR3 has 14 residues. With 5 bases clipped from V and 3 bases from J, the junction kept 6 bases outside the gene matches. Germline values: CDR1 MDHEN, CDR2 SYDVKM. This chain's CDR3 is CASSPQGTSYEQYF. The CDR3 DNA follows: TGTGCCAGCAGTCCCCAGGGGACTAGCTACGAGCAGTACTTC.

This clonotype occurred a few times. The CDR3 coding sequence is TGTGCCAGCAGCCCCCGCAGAGAGGCGTATGGCTACACCTTC. This sequence encodes CASSPRREAYGYTF. The chain links TRBV5-5 to TRBJ1-2, with no clear D. Trimming pared 4 bases from V and 5 bases from J, leaving 15 bases between. The CDR3 totals 14 residues. Germline loops: CDR1 SGHKS, CDR2 YYEKEE (reference sequence).

This clonotype has at least ten counts. This chain links TRBV6-1 with TRBJ2-7; D is perhaps TRBD1 (6 bases). Trimming removed 4 bases from V and 3 bases from J, with 16 bases in between. CDR1 and CDR2 (germline): MNHNS, SASEGT. CDR3 length equals 15 residues. DNA of the CDR3: TGTGCCAGCAGTGCAGAAGAAGACAGGTTCTACGAGCAGTACTTC. Its protein is CASSAEEDRFYEQYF.

This clonotype was observed many times. The gene calls are TRBV9 and TRBJ2-3; 8 bases are a match to TRBD2. V trimming: 2 bases; J trimming: 5 bases; junction bases outside the gene matches: 4. The CDR3 is 14 residues long. The germline CDR1 and CDR2 sequences are SGDLS and YYNGEE. The CDR3 DNA sequence: TGTGCCAGCAGCGTGCGGGGGGCCGGAGATACGCAGTATTTT. Its translation: CASSVRGAGDTQYF.

With respect to this clonotype: Relative to the germline gene, one junction end is altered; a read error may explain this. The J gene is TRBJ2-5, the V gene TRBV20-1; no definite D call. Per the germline V gene, CDR1 is DFQATT and CDR2 is SNEGSKA (reference sequence). This CDR3 spans 12 amino acids. The CDR3 sequence is CGAPGPQETQYF. The CDR3 nucleotides are TGCGGTGCTCCCGGGCCCCAAGAGACCCAGTACTTC.